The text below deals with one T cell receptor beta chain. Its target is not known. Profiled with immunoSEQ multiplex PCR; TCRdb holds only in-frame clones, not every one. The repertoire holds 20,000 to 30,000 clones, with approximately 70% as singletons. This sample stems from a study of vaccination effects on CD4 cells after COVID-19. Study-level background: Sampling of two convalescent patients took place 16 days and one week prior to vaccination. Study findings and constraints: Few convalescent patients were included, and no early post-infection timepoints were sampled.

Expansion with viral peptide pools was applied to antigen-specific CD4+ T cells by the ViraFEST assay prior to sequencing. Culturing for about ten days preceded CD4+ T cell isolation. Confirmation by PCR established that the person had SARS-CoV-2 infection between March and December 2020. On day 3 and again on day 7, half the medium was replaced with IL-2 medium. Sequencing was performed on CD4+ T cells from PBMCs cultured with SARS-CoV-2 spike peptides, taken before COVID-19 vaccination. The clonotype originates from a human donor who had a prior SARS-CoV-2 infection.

CDR3 DNA: TGTGCCAGCAGCTTGGGCGGGAGAGGAGAGACCCAGTACTTC. It translates to CASSLGGRGETQYF. The rearrangement uses TRBV7-3 and TRBJ2-5, with TRBD2 matching 7 bases. CDR3 size: 14 residues. Trimming cost V 3 bases and J 4 bases; bases outside gene matches: 5. Germline CDR1 is SGHTA and CDR2 is FQGTGA.